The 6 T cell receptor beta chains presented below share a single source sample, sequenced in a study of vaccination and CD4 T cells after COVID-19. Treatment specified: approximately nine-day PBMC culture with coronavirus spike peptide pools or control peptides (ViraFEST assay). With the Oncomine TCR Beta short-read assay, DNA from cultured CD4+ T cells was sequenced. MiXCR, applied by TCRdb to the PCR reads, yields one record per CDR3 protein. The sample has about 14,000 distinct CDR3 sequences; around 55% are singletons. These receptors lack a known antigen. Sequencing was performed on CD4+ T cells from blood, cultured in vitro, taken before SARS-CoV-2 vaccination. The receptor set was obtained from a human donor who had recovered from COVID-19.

The CDR3 loop reads CASSNPPGVAGGSDTQYF. Written as DNA, the CDR3 is TGTGCCAGCAGTAACCCCCCCGGGGTAGCGGGGGGCTCAGATACGCAGTATTTT. The V call is TRBV6-2 or TRBV6-3, the J call TRBJ2-3; TRBD2 aligns across 10 bases. This CDR3 is built from 18 residues. Germline lookup yields CDR1 MNHEY and CDR2 SVGEGT. The trim removed 5 bases at V and 4 bases at J, leaving 15 bases unmatched.

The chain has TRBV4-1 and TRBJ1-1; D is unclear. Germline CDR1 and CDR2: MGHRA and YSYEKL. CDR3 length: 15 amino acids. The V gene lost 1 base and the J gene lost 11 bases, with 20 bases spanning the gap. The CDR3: CASSQVESNPSPAFF. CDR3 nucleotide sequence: TGCGCCAGCAGCCAAGTAGAGAGTAACCCTTCTCCCGCTTTCTTT.

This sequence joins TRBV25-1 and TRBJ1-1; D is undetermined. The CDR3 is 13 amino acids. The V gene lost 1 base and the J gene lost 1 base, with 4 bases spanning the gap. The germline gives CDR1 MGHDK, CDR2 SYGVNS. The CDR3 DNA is TGTGCCAGCAGTGAATTGAGGAACACTGAAGCTTTCTTT. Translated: CASSELRNTEAFF.

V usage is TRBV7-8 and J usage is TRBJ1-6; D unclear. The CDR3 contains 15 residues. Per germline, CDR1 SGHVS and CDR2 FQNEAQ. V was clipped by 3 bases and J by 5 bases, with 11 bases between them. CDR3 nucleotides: TGTGCCAGCAGCTTTTTCGGGTCCAATAATTCACCCCTCCACTTT. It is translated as CASSFFGSNNSPLHF.

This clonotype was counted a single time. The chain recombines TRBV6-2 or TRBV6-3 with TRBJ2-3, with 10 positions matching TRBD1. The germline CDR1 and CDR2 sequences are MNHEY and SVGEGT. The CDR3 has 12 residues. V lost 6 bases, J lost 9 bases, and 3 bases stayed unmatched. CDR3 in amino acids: CASSRTGGTQYF. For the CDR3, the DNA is TGTGCCAGCAGCAGGACAGGGGGAACGCAGTATTTT.

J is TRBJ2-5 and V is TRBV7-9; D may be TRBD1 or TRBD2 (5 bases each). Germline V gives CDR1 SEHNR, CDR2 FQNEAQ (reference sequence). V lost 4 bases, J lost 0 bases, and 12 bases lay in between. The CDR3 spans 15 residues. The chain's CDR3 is CASSWGRVNQETQYF. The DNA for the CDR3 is TGTGCCAGCAGCTGGGGACGGGTAAACCAAGAGACCCAGTACTTC.